Following are 23 T cell receptor beta chains from one sample sequenced in a study of blood T cell repertoires in COVID-19. The assay was immunoSEQ multiplex PCR, and TCRdb's table has in-frame clones only and misses some. Here the sample spans a few hundred thousand clones, approximately 82% being singletons. Specimen: peripheral blood. The source is a man aged 30-40 years who had recovered from COVID-19.

V gene TRBV19 combines with J gene TRBJ1-5; possible D gene TRBD1, 5 bases. Germline loops: CDR1 LNHDA, CDR2 SQIVND (reference sequence). The CDR3 length is 15 residues. V was trimmed by 6 bases and J by 4 bases, leaving 16 bases between them. CDR3 sequence: CASRTTGRGNQPQHF. In nucleotides, the CDR3 is TGTGCCAGTAGAACGACCGGGAGGGGAAATCAGCCCCAGCATTTT.

V and J are TRBV2 and TRBJ2-3; D gene ambiguous. V was clipped by 7 bases and J by 7 bases, with 6 bases between them. This CDR3 is 10 amino acids long. CDR1 and CDR2 (germline): SNHLY, FYNNEI. CDR3 sequence reads: CASTLYTQYF. CDR3 DNA sequence: TGTGCCAGCACACTATATACGCAGTATTTT.

CDR3 region: CATTGRHYGYTF. The CDR3 DNA follows: TGTGCCACCACAGGCAGACACTATGGCTACACCTTC. V is TRBV12-3 or TRBV12-4 and J is TRBJ1-2, with D possibly being TRBD1 (5 bases). Trimming removed 10 bases from V and 3 bases from J, with 12 bases in between. CDR3 size: 12 residues.

This CDR3 is CASAEIPAASLPLNTGELFF. In DNA, the CDR3 is TGTGCCAGCGCCGAAATTCCGGCGGCTTCCCTCCCCCTCAACACCGGGGAGCTGTTTTTT. V is TRBV21-1 and J is TRBJ2-2; the table's D call, TRBD2, has no DNA check behind it. TRBV21-1 is reported as a pseudogene. This CDR3 is 20 amino acids long.

In DNA, the CDR3 is TGTGCCAGCAGCTTAGATGAGGGTTCAATTTCGGGCTACACCTTC. Protein: CASSLDEGSISGYTF. This rearrangement joins TRBV11-2 to TRBJ1-2; D ambiguous. CDR3 length equals 15 residues. Germline V gives CDR1 SGHAT, CDR2 FQNNGV. Trimming shortened V by 0 bases and J by 8 bases, and 16 bases separated the two germline ends.

This clone showed up just once. V is TRBV7-5 and J is TRBJ1-2. TRBV7-5 is recorded as a pseudogene. The CDR3 is 13 amino acids. The CDR3: CVRSLGRVFDYTF. In DNA form, the CDR3 reads TGTGTCAGAAGCTTAGGGCGGGTGTTTGATTACACCTTC.

The rearrangement joins TRBV19 to TRBJ2-7; tentatively, D is TRBD2 (5 bases). The V end lost 5 bases, the J end lost 6 bases, and 14 bases lay between the germline ends. The CDR3 contains 13 residues. Germline assignment: CDR1 LNHDA and CDR2 SQIVND (reference sequence). DNA for the CDR3: TGTGCCAGTAGTCCGAGGTCCGGGATCGAGCAGTACGTC. Translating it yields CASSPRSGIEQYV.

In this sample, this clone turned up once. The chain recombines TRBV6-1 with TRBJ1-2; D not resolved. This CDR3 contains 15 residues. CDR1 is MNHNS and CDR2 is SASEGT in the germline V gene. V lost 1 base to trimming and J lost 2 bases, with 11 bases between them. The DNA for the CDR3 is TGTGCCAGCAGTGAAGGGCCGGGTAACAACTATGGCTACACCTTC. This sequence encodes CASSEGPGNNYGYTF.

This chain links TRBV19 with TRBJ1-1; a possible D gene is TRBD1 (5 bases). The CDR3 is 14 amino acids. V was cut by 9 bases and J by 1 base, with 15 bases left in between. CDR1 is LNHDA and CDR2 is SQIVND in the germline V gene (reference sequence). The CDR3 DNA is TGTGCCAGCCGAACCACAGGCGGGAACACTGAAGCTTTCTTT. Translating it yields CASRTTGGNTEAFF.

This clone was observed a few times. CDR3 DNA: TGTGCCAGCAGCTTAGTAGTATTTTTTGGAGGACAGGGAAATGGCTACACCTTC. This gives the protein CASSLVVFFGGQGNGYTF. J is TRBJ1-2 and V is TRBV7-2, with 8 bases that match TRBD1. The V gene end was trimmed by 1 base and the J gene end by 6 bases; junction bases not matched to a gene: 16. This CDR3 spans 18 amino acids. The germline CDR1 and CDR2 sequences are SGHTA and FQGNSA.

CDR3 sequence: CAVRGGFLTNEKLFF. CDR3 nucleotides: TGTGCCGTCCGGGGAGGTTTTTTAACTAATGAAAAACTGTTTTTT. The rearrangement joins TRBV10-3 to TRBJ1-4; D is uncertain. This CDR3 contains 15 residues. V was clipped by 11 bases and J by 1 base, with 17 bases between them. From germline, CDR1 is ENHRY and CDR2 SYGVKD.

The chain carries TRBV29-1 and TRBJ2-1; D may be TRBD1 (6 bases). Germline CDR1 is SQVTM and CDR2 is ANQGSEA. V dropped 1 base and J dropped 6 bases, with 13 bases sitting between them. CDR3 length: 14 residues. Here the CDR3 reads CSVEAPTGGNEQFF. The DNA for the CDR3 is TGCAGCGTTGAAGCCCCGACAGGAGGCAATGAGCAGTTCTTC.

The genes are TRBV2 and TRBJ2-5; 8 bases are a match to TRBD1. There are 13 residues in the CDR3. J lost 7 bases, V lost 8 bases, and 9 bases had no gene match. In germline, CDR1 is SNHLY, CDR2 FYNNEI. CDR3 sequence: CASSMADRATQYF. The CDR3 region has the DNA TGTGCCAGCTCAATGGCGGACAGGGCGACCCAGTACTTC.

This clone was observed once. The rearrangement joins TRBV9 to TRBJ1-1; D remains ambiguous. Trimming pared 6 bases from V and 4 bases from J, leaving 16 bases between. This CDR3 is built from 14 residues. Germline CDR1 is SGDLS and CDR2 is YYNGEE. The CDR3 reads CASNAGGVGTEAFF. The CDR3 DNA reads TGTGCCAGCAACGCCGGCGGGGTGGGCACTGAAGCTTTCTTT.

V is TRBV3-1 (or the pseudogene TRBV3-2) and J is TRBJ2-3, with 10 bases fitting TRBD2. Germline V gene data show CDR1 as LGHDT and CDR2 as YNNKEL (reference sequence). The ends lost 2 bases at V and 2 bases at J; junction bases unmatched: 4. The CDR3 has 16 amino acids. The CDR3 DNA reads as TGTGCCAGCAGCCAACACCTAGCGGGGGTCACAGATACGCAGTATTTT. Its protein product is CASSQHLAGVTDTQYF.

This clone occurred once. V and J are TRBV9 and TRBJ1-1, with D possibly being TRBD1 (5 bases). Germline CDR1 and CDR2: SGDLS and YYNGEE. The CDR3 runs to 16 residues. V lost 4 bases, J lost 1 base, and 17 bases lay in between. The CDR3 reads CASSSGITEKNTEAFF. In DNA, the CDR3 is TGTGCCAGCAGCTCAGGGATAACAGAAAAGAACACTGAAGCTTTCTTT.

This chain joins TRBV6-5 and TRBJ2-5, with 8 bases aligning to TRBD1. The V gene end was trimmed by 5 bases and the J gene end by 5 bases; junction bases not matched to a gene: 10. CDR3 length: 15 amino acids. The germline V gene encodes CDR1 MNHEY and CDR2 SVGAGI. The CDR3 here is CASSPLDREMETQYF. The DNA for the CDR3 is TGTGCCAGCAGTCCGTTGGACAGGGAGATGGAGACCCAGTACTTC.

V usage is TRBV6-1 and J usage is TRBJ1-1, with 8 nucleotides matching TRBD1. CDR1 and CDR2 (germline): MNHNS, SASEGT. This CDR3 comprises 17 residues. The junction had 10 bases not matched to a gene; V was cut back by 3 bases and J by 1 base. The CDR3: CASSDISGGARNTEAFF. The CDR3, as DNA: TGTGCCAGCAGTGACATTTCAGGGGGCGCGAGGAACACTGAAGCTTTCTTT.

The V gene is TRBV27, the J gene TRBJ2-5; 11 nucleotides align to TRBD2. The germline gives CDR1 MNHEY, CDR2 SMNVEV (reference sequence). Losses at the gene ends were 5 bases for V and 3 bases for J; bases not matched to a gene: 8. The CDR3 loop spans 16 amino acids. The CDR3 region is CASSLAGGIAEETQYF. The CDR3 DNA sequence: TGTGCCAGCAGTCTAGCGGGGGGCATAGCAGAAGAGACCCAGTACTTC.

In regard to this clone: Sequence at one end of the junction differs from germline and may be a read error. V and J are TRBV5-8 and TRBJ2-5, with 11 positions matching TRBD2. CDR3 length equals 16 residues. CDR1 is SGHTS, CDR2 YDEGEE, per germline. This CDR3 reads CASSLELAGEKEAQYF. The DNA of the CDR3 is TGTGCCAGCAGCTTGGAACTAGCGGGGGAGAAAGAGGCCCAGTACTTC.

The chain combines TRBV11-2 with TRBJ2-7; 8 nucleotides agree with TRBD1. Germline V CDR1 and CDR2: SGHAT, FQNNGV. Germline trimming cut 2 bases from V and 3 bases from J; bases unmatched to any gene: 18. The CDR3 has 19 residues. CDR3 amino acids: CASSLSSRGVVTGVYEQYV. DNA of the CDR3: TGTGCCAGCAGCTTAAGCTCTCGAGGGGTCGTGACAGGGGTCTACGAGCAGTACGTC.

The chain links TRBV7-8 to TRBJ1-5; no definite D call. Germline CDR1 reads SGHVS; CDR2 reads FQNEAQ. CDR3 size: 16 residues. V was cut by 5 bases and J by 0 bases, with 14 bases left in between. The CDR3 bases are TGTGCCAGCAGCCATAGCCGATCTAATAGCAATCAGCCCCAGCATTTT. It yields the protein CASSHSRSNSNQPQHF. Drawing the rest from reference TRBV7-8 and TRBJ1-5, the complete variable domain is GAGVSQSPRYKVAKRGQDVALRCDPISGHVSLFWYQQALGQGPEFLTYFQNEAQLDKSGLPSDRFFAERPEGSVSTLKIQRTQQEDSAVYLCASSHSRSNSNQPQHFGDGTRLSIL.

The J gene is TRBJ2-2, the V gene TRBV11-2; TRBD2 might be the D (6 bases). V was cut by 5 bases and J by 4 bases, with 17 bases left in between. Germline V gene lookup returns CDR1 SGHAT and CDR2 FQNNGV. The CDR3 is made up of 16 amino acids. CDR3 amino acids: CASSQARGSVTGELFF. The CDR3 DNA reads TGTGCCAGCAGCCAGGCACGGGGGTCGGTCACCGGGGAGCTGTTTTTT.